In this sample, the clone carrying this TCR beta chain turned up once. These data are taken from a study of OX40 agonist ivuxolimab in advanced cancers. About the research overall: Patients received ivuxolimab, an intravenous treatment, every 2 weeks at 0.01 to 10 mg/kg.

Assay: immunoSEQ multiplex PCR; the TCRdb copy retains only in-frame clones and omits some. Of 70,000 to 80,000 clones in the sample, about three quarters were seen once. The CDR3 has 15 amino acids. The V segment lost 7 bases and the J segment 7 bases; nucleotides outside the gene matches: 9. CDR1 is MNHNS and CDR2 is SASEGT in the germline V gene. The TCR sequence derives from an adult with an advanced solid tumor such as melanoma, head and neck, liver or kidney cancer. The source was CD4+ or CD8+ T cells sorted from blood, collected in a trial of the OX40 agonist ivuxolimab. The genes are TRBV6-1 and TRBJ2-1, with 11 bases identical to TRBD2. The CDR3 sequence: CASNDHSGGVNEQFF. The CDR3 coding sequence is TGTGCCAGCAATGATCATAGCGGGGGGGTTAATGAGCAGTTCTTC.